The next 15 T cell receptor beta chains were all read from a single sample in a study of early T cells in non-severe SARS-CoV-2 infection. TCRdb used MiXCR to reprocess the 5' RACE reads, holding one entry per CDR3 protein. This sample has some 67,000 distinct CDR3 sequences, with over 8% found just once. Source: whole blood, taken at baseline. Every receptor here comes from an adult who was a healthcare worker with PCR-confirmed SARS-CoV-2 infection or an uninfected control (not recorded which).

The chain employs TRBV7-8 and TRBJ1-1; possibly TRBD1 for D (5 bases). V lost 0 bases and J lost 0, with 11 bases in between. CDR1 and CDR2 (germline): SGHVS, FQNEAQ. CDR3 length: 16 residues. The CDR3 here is CASSLANRQMNTEAFF. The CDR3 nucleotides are TGTGCCAGCAGCTTAGCGAACCGACAGATGAACACTGAAGCTTTCTTT.

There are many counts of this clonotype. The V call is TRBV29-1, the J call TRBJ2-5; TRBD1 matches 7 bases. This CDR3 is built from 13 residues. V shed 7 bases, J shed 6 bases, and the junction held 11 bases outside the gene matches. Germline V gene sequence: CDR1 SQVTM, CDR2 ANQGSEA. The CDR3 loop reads CSAGDSGQKTQYF. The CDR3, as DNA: TGCAGCGCCGGGGACAGCGGCCAGAAGACCCAGTACTTC. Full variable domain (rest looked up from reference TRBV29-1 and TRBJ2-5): SAVISQKPSRDICQRGTSLTIQCQVDSQVTMMFWYRQQPGQSLTLIATANQGSEATYESGFVIDKFPISRPNLTFSTLTVSNMSPEDSSIYLCSAGDSGQKTQYFGPGTRLLVL.

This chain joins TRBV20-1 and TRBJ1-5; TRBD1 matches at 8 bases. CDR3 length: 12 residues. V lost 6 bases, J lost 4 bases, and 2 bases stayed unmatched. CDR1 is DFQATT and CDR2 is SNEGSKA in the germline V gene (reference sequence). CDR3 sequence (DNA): TGCAGTGCCGACAGGGGTAATCAGCCCCAGCATTTT. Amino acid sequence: CSADRGNQPQHF.

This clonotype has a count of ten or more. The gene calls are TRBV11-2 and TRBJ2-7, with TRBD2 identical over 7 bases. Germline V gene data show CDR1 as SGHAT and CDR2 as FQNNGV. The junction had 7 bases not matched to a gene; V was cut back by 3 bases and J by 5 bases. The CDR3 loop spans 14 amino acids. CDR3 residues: CASSLSGMENEQYF. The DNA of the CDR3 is TGTGCCAGCAGCTTGAGCGGGATGGAGAACGAGCAGTACTTC.

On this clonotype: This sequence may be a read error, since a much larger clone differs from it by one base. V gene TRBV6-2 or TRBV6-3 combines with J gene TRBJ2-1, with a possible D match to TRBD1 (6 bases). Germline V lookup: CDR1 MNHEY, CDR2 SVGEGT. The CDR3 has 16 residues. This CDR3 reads CTSSYSGVFSYNEQFF. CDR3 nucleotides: TGTACCAGCAGTTACTCAGGGGTTTTCTCCTACAATGAGCAGTTCTTC.

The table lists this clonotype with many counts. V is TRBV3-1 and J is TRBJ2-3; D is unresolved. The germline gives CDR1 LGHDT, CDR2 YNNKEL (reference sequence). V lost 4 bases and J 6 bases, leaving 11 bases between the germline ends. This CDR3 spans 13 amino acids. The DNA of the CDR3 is TGTGCCAGCAGCCCCGACCCTTCGGATACGCAGTATTTT. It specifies CASSPDPSDTQYF.

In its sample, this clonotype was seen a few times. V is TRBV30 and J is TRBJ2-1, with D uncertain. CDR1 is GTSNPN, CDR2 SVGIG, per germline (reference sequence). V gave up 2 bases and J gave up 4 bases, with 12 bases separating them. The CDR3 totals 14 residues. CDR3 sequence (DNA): TGTGCCTGGAGTCCATCGGTCCGATACAATGAGCAGTTCTTC. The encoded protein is CAWSPSVRYNEQFF.

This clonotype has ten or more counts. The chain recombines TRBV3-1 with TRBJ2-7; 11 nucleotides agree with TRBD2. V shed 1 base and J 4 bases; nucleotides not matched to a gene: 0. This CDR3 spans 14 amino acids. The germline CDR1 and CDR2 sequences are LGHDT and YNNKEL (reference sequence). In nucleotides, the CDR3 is TGTGCCAGCAGCCAAGGGACTAGCGGGTACGAGCAGTACTTC. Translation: CASSQGTSGYEQYF.

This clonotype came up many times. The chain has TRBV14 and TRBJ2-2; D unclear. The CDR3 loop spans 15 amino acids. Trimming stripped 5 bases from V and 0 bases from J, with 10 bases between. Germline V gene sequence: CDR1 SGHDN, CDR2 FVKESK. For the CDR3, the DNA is TGTGCCAGCAGCACCCGGTCAGCGAACACCGGGGAGCTGTTTTTT. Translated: CASSTRSANTGELFF.

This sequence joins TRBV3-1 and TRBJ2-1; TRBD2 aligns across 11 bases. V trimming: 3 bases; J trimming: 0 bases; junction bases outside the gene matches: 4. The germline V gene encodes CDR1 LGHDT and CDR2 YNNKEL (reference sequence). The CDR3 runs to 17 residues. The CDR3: CASSHTTSGNSYNEQFF. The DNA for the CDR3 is TGTGCCAGCAGCCATACGACTAGCGGGAACTCCTACAATGAGCAGTTCTTC.

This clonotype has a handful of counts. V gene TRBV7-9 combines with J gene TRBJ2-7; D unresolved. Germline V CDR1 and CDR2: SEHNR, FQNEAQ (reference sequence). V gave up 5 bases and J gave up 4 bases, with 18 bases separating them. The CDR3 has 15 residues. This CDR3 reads CASSPLNPWDYEQYF. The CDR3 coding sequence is TGTGCCAGCAGCCCTTTAAACCCTTGGGATTACGAGCAGTACTTC.

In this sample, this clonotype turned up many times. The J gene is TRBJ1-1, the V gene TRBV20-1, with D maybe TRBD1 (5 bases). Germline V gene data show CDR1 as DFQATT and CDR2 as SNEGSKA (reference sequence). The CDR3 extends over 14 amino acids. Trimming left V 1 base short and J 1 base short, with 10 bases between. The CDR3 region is CSARVGGTNTEAFF. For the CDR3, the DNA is TGCAGTGCTAGAGTGGGGGGGACGAACACTGAAGCTTTCTTT.

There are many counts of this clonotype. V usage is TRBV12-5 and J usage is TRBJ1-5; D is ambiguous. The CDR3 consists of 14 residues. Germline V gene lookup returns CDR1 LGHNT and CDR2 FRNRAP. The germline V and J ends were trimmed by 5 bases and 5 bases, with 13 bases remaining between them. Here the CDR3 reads CASGPPLPDQPQHF. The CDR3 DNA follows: TGTGCTAGTGGTCCGCCCTTACCTGATCAGCCCCAGCATTTT.

The CDR3 region is CASTGRSYEQYF. Here the CDR3 DNA reads TGTGCCAGCACGGGCAGATCCTACGAGCAGTACTTC. The chain is built from TRBV28 and TRBJ2-7; the D is unclear. The germline V gene encodes CDR1 MDHEN and CDR2 SYDVKM. The V and J ends lost 7 bases and 1 base respectively, with 8 bases between them. There are 12 residues in the CDR3.

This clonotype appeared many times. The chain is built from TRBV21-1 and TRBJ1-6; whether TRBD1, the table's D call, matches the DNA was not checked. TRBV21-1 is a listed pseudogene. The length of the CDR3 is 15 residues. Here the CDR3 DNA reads TGTGCCAGCCGGGACAGGGGGTACGGTATTTCACCCCTCCACTTT. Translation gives CASRDRGYGISPLHF.